This paragraph reports one T cell receptor (beta chain). The antigen remains unidentified. The sample is drawn from a study of Ad26.COV2.S vaccination and SARS-CoV-2 variants. Study overall: Intramuscularly, Ad26.COV2.S was given either once or twice, 56 days apart.

CDR1 LNHDA and CDR2 SQIVND come from the germline V gene (reference sequence). V trimming: 6 bases; J trimming: 1 base; junction bases outside the gene matches: 5. CDR3 length: 15 amino acids. Sequenced by immunoSEQ multiplex PCR; TCRdb stores in-frame clones only, minus some. The data contain 300,000 to 400,000 clones, roughly 90% of them singletons. Regarding the study as a whole: With respect to non-spike TCR breadth, vaccine and placebo recipients were similar.

Indicated treatment: approximately 18 received Ad26.COV2.S at low or high dose, single or two shots; five or six received placebo; per-sample allocation not given. It was on day 63 after the first vaccine or placebo injection that samples were taken. In Boston, the donor was an adult between 18-55 years of age. The chain uses TRBV19 and TRBJ1-5; TRBD1 matches 8 bases. This specimen consisted of peripheral blood, obtained in a trial of Ad26.COV2.S vaccine versus placebo. This receptor was identified in a person between 18 and 60 years old who received the Ad26.COV2.S COVID-19 vaccine or a placebo. In nucleotides, the CDR3 is TGTGCCAGTAGCTTGACAGGGGCAAGCAATCAGCCCCAGCATTTT. It encodes CASSLTGASNQPQHF.